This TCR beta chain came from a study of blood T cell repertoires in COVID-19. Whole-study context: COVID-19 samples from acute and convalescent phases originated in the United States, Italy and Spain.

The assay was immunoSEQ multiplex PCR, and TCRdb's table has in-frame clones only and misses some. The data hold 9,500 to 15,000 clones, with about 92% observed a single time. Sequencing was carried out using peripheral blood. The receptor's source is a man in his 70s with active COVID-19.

For the CDR3, the DNA is TGTGCCAGCAGCCTAATGGGGGGGAGCAATCAGCCCCAGCATTTT. Translating it yields CASSLMGGSNQPQHF. This chain connects TRBV5-5 to TRBJ1-5; the D gene is possibly TRBD1 (5 bases). Per the germline V gene, CDR1 is SGHKS and CDR2 is YYEKEE (reference sequence). This CDR3 is 15 amino acids long. V dropped 4 bases and J dropped 1 base, with 12 bases sitting between them. Full variable domain (rest looked up from reference TRBV5-5 and TRBJ1-5): DAGVTQSPTHLIKTRGQQVTLRCSPISGHKSVSWYQQVLGQGPQFIFQYYEKEERGRGNFPDRFSARQFPNYSSELNVNALLLGDSALYLCASSLMGGSNQPQHFGDGTRLSIL.